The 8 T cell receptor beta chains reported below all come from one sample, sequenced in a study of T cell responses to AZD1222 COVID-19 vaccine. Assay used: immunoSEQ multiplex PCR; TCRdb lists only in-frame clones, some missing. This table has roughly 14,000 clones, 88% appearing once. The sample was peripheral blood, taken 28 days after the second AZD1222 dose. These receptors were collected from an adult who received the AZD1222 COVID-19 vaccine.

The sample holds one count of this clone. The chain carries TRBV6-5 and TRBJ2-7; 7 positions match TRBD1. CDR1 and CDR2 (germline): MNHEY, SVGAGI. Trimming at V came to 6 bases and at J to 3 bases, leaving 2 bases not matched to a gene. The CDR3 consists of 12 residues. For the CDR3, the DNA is TGTGCCAGCAGCCGACAGGGCTACGAGCAGTACTTC. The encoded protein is CASSRQGYEQYF.

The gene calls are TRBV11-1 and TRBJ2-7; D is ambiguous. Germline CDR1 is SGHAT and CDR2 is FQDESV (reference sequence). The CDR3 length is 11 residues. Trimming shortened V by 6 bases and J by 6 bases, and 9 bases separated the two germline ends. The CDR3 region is CASSYKVEQYF. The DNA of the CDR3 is TGTGCCAGCAGTTACAAAGTCGAGCAGTACTTC. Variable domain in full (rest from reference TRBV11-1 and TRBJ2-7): EAEVAQSPRYKITEKSQAVAFWCDPISGHATLYWYRQILGQGPELLVQFQDESVVDDSQLPKDRFSAERLKGVDSTLKIQPAELGDSAMYLCASSYKVEQYFGPGTRLTVT.

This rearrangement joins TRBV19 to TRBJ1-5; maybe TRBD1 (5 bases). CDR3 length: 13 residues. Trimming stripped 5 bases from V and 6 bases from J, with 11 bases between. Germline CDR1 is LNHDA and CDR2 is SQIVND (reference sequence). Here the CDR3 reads CASSAGLGQPQHF. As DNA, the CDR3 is TGTGCCAGTAGTGCGGGACTCGGTCAGCCCCAGCATTTT.

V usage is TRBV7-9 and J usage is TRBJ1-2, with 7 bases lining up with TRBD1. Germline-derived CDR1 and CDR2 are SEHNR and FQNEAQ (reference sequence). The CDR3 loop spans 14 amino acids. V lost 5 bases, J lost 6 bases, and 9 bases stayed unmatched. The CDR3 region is CASSPGGAAHGYTF. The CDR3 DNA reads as TGTGCCAGCAGCCCAGGGGGGGCAGCTCATGGCTACACCTTC.

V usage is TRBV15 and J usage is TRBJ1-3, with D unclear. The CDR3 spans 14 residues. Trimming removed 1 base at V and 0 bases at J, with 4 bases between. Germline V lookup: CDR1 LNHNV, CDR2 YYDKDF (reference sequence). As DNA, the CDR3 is TGTGCCACCAGCAGAGGGGGCTCTGGAAACACCATATATTTT. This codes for CATSRGGSGNTIYF.

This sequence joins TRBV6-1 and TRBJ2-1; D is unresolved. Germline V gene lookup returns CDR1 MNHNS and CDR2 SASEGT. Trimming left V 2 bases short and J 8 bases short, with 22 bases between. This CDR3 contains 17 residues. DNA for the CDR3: TGTGCCAGCAGTGAAAGGACCGCGACATACGGTTGGGATGAGCAGTTCTTC. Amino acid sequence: CASSERTATYGWDEQFF.

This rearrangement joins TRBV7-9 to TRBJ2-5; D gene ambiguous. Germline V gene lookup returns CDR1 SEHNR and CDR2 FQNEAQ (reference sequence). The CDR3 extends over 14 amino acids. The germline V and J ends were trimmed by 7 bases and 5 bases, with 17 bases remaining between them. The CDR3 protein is CASTPTLPGETQYF. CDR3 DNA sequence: TGTGCCAGCACCCCGACCCTTCCCGGCGAGACCCAGTACTTC.

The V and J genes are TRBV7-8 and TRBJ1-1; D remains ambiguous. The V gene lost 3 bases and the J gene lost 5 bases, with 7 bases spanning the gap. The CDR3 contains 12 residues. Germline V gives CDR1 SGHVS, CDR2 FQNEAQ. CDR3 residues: CASSFTETEAFF. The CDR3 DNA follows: TGTGCCAGCAGCTTTACAGAGACTGAAGCTTTCTTT.